This T cell receptor (beta chain) was captured by sequencing in a study of T-cell memory formation after mild COVID-19. V lost 2 bases, J lost 0 bases, and 4 bases stayed unmatched. CDR3 length: 15 residues. CDR1 MNHEY and CDR2 SVGEGT come from the germline V gene. At least ten counts were recorded for this clonotype. Using its own MiXCR run on the 5' RACE reads, TCRdb lists one record per CDR3 protein. Among about 44,000 distinct CDR3 sequences listed, 7.3% were seen once. This clonotype originated in a man aged 18 to 29 who had mild COVID-19 (a few samples of this study predate the infection). Cell type and time point are not known. The sample was PBMCs or a T cell subset sorted from them (not recorded which). The J gene is TRBJ2-7, the V gene TRBV6-2 or TRBV6-3; 7 nucleotides match TRBD1. CDR3 DNA sequence: TGTGCCAGCAGTTACCAGGGGGAGAGCTCCTACGAGCAGTACTTC. Amino acids: CASSYQGESSYEQYF.